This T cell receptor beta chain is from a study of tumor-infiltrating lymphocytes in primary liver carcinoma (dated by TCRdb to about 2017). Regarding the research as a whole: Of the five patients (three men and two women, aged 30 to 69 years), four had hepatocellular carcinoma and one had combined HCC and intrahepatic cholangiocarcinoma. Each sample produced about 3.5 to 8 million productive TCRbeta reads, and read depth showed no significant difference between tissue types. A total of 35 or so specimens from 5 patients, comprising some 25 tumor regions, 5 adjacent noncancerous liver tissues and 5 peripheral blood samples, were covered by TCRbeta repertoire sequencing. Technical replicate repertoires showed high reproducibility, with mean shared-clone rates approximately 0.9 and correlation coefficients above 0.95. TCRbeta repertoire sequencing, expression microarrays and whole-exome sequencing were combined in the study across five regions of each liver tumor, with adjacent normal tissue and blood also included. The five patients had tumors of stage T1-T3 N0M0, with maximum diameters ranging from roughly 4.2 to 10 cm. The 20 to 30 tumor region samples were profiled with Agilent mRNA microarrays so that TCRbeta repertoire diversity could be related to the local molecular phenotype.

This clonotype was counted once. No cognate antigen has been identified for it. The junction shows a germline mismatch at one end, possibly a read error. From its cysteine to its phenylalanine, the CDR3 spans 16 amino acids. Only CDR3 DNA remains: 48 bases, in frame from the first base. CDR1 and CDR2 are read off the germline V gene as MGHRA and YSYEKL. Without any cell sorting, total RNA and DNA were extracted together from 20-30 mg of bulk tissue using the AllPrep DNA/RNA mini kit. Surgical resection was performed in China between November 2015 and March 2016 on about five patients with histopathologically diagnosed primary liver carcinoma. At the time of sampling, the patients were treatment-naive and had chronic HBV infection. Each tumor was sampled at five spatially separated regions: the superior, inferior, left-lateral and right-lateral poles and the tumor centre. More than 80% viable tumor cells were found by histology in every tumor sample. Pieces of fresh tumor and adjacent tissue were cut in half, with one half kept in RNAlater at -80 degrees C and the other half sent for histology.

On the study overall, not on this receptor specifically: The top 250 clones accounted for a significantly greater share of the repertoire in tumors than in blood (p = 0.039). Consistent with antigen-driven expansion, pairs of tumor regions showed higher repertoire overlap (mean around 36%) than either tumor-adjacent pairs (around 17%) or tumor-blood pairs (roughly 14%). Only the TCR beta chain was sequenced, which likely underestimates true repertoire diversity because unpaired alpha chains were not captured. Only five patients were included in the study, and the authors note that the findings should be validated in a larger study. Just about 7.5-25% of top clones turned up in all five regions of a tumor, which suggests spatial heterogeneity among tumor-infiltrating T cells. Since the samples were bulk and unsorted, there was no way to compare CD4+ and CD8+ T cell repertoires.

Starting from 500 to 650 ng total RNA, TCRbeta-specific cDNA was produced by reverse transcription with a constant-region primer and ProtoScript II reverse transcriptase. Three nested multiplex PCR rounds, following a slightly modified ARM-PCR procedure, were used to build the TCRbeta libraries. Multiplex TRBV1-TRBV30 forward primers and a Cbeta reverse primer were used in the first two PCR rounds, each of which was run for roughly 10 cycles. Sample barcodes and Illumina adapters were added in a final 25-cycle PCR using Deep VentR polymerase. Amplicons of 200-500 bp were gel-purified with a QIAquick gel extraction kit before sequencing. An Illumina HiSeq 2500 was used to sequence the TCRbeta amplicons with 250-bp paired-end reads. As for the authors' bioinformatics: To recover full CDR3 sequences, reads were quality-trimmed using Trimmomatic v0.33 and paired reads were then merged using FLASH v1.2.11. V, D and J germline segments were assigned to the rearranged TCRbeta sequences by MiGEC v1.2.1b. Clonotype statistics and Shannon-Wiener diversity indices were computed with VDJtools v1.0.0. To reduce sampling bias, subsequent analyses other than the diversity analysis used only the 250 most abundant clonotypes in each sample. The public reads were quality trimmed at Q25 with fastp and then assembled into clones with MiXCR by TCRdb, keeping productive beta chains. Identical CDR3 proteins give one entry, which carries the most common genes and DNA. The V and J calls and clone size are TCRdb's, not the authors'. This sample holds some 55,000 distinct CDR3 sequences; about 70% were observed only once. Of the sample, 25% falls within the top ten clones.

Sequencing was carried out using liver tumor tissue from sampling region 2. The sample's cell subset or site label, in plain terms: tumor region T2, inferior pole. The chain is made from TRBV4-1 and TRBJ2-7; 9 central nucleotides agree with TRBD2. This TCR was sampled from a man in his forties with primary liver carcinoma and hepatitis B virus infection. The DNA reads TGTGCCAGCAGCCCCCGCGGAGCGGGAGGACGGGACGAGGAGTACTTC. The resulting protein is CASSPRGAGGRDEEYF.